This T cell receptor (beta chain) was found in a study of T cells in Graves' hyperthyroidism and ophthalmopathy. About the research overall: Peripheral blood was drawn at first diagnosis, prior to all treatment.

The CDR3 extends over 13 amino acids. Trimming removed 4 bases at V and 4 bases at J, with 11 bases between. From germline, CDR1 is ENHRY and CDR2 SYGVKD. Researchers took RNA transcripts and amplified the TCR beta CDR3 regions from them. Carried out on the TCR CDR3, a first-round RT-PCR used the HTBI primer set. Each CDR3 protein is one row after TCRdb ran MiXCR on the multiplex PCR reads. Among about 690,000 distinct CDR3 sequences listed, 17% were seen once. This clonotype was seen at least ten times. Sample: blood. This sequence originates from a man aged 45 to 65 with Graves' hyperthyroidism. The J gene is TRBJ2-7, the V gene TRBV10-3; TRBD2 is a possible D gene (5 bases). The CDR3: CAISVVGAYEQYF. CDR3 nucleotides: TGTGCCATCAGTGTAGTGGGAGCGTACGAGCAGTACTTC.